The TCR beta chain under discussion was sequenced for a study of glioma-infiltrating T cells after dendritic cell vaccination. Study summary: Dendritic cells derived from monocytes and pulsed with autologous tumor lysate formed the vaccine.

Amplification used 60 V beta primers and 13 J beta primers. This table comes from immunoSEQ multiplex PCR, and its TCRdb copy is limited to in-frame clones, with some not included. Altogether 93,000 or so clones are present, 79% being singletons, with the ten largest covering roughly 5.6%. Isocitrate dehydrogenase mutation was absent in all glioblastoma patients. Blood PBMC samples: pre-vaccination, two weeks post third vaccination, and at tumor progression. Germline CDR1 is MDHEN and CDR2 is SYDVKM. CDR3 length equals 13 residues. The ends were cut back, 5 bases at V and 6 bases at J, with 12 bases in the middle.

This receptor was obtained from a human donor with glioblastoma. This chain uses TRBV28 with TRBJ2-3; maybe TRBD2 (5 bases). The sequences come from blood, collected before dendritic cell vaccination. The CDR3 loop reads CASSREGVDTQYF. In nucleotides, the CDR3 is TGTGCCAGCAGTAGAGAGGGAGTCGATACGCAGTATTTT.